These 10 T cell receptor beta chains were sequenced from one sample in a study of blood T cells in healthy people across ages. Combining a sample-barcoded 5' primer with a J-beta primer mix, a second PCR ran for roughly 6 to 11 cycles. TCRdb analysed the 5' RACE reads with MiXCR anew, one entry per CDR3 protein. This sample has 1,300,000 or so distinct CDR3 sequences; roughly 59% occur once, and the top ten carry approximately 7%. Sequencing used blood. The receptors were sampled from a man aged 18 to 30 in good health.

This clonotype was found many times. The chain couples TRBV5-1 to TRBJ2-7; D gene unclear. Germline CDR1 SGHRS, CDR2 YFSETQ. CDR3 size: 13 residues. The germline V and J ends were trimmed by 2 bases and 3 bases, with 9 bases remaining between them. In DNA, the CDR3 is TGCGCCAGCAGCTTCGGAACAAACTACGAGCAGTACTTC. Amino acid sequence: CASSFGTNYEQYF.

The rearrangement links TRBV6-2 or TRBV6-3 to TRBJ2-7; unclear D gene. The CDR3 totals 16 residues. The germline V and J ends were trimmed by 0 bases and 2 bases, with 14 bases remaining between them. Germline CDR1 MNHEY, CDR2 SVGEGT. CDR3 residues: CASSYSMLAFTYEQYF. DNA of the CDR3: TGTGCCAGCAGTTACTCGATGCTGGCCTTCACCTACGAGCAGTACTTC.

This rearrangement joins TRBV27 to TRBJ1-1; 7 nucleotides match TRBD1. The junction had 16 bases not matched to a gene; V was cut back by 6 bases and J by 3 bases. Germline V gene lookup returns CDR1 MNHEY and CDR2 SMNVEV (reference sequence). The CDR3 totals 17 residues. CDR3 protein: CASSRLTGVRRHTEAFF. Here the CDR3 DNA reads TGTGCCAGCAGCCGCCTTACAGGGGTTAGGAGGCACACTGAAGCTTTCTTT.

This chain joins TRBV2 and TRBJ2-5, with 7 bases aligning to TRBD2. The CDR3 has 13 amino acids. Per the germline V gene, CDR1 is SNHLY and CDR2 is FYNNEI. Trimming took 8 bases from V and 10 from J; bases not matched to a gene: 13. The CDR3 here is CASGRVTGGVQYF. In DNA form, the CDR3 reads TGTGCCAGCGGGAGAGTGACGGGAGGAGTCCAGTACTTC.

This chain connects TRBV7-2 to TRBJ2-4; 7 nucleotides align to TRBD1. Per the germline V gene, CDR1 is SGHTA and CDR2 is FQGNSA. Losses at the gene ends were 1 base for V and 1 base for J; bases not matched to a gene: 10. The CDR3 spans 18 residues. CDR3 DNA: TGTGCCAGCAGCTTAGAGGGTCGCAGGGGGTTCGCCAAAAACATTCAGTACTTC. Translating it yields CASSLEGRRGFAKNIQYF.

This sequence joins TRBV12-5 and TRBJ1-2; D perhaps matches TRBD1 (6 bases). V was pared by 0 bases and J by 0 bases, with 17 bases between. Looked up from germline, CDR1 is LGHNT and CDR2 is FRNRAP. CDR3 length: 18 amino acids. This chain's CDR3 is CASGLVGPDSISNYGYTF. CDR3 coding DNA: TGTGCTAGTGGTTTGGTAGGTCCGGACAGCATCTCTAACTATGGCTACACCTTC.

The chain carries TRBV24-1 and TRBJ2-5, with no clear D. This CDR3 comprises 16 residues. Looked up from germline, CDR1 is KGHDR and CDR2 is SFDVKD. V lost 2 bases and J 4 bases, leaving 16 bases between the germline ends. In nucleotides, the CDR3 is TGTGCCACCAGTGATTCTTCTAGGGCGCCCCCAGAGACCCAGTACTTC. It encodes CATSDSSRAPPETQYF.

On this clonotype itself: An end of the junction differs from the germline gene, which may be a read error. CDR3 sequence (DNA): TGTGCCACCAGAAGAGAGCCAGGGGGAAATGAGCAGTTCTTC. It is translated as CATRREPGGNEQFF. This chain uses TRBV15 with TRBJ2-1; TRBD1 agrees at 7 bases. The CDR3 totals 14 residues. CDR1 LNHNV and CDR2 YYDKDF come from the germline V gene (reference sequence).

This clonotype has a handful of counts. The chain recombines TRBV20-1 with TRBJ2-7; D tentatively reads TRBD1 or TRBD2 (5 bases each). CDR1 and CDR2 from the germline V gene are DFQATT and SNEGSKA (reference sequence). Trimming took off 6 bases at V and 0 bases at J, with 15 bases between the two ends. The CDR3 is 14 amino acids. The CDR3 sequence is CSAAKGTGSYEQYF. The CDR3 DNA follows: TGCAGTGCCGCCAAAGGGACGGGCTCCTACGAGCAGTACTTC.

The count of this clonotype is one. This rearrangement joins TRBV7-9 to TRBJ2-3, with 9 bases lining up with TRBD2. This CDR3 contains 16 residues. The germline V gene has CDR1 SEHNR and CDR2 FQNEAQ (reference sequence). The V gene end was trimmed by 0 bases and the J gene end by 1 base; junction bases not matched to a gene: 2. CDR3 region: CASSLASSGGTDTQYF. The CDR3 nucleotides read TGTGCCAGCAGCTTAGCGTCTAGCGGGGGCACAGATACGCAGTATTTT.